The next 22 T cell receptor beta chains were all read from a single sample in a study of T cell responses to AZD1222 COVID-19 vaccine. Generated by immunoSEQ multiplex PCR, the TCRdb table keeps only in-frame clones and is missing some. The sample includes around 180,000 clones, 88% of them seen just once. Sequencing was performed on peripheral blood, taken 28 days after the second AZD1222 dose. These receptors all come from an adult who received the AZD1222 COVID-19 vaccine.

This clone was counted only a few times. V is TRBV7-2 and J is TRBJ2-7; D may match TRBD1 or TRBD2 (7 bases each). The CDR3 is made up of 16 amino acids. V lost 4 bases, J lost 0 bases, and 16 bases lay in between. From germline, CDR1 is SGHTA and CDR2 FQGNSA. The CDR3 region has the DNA TGTGCCAGCAGCTCCCAGGGGGGGGTGAACTCCTACGAGCAGTACTTC. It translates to CASSSQGGVNSYEQYF.

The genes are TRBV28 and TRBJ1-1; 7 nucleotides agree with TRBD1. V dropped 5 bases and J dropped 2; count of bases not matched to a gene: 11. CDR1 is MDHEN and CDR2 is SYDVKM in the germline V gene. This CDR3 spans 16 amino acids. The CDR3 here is CASSPYQGQTNTEAFF. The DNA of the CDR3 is TGTGCCAGCAGTCCCTACCAGGGACAGACTAACACTGAAGCTTTCTTT.

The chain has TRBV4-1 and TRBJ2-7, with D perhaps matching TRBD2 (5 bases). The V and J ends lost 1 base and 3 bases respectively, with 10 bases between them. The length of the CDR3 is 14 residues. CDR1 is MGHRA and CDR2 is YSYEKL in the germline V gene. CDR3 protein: CASSQVSENYEQYF. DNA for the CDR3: TGCGCCAGCAGCCAAGTTAGCGAGAACTACGAGCAGTACTTC.

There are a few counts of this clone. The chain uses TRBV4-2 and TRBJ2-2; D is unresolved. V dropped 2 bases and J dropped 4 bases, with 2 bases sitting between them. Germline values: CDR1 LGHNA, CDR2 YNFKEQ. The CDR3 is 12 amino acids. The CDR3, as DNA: TGTGCCAGCAGCCAAAGCACCGGGGAGCTGTTTTTT. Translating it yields CASSQSTGELFF.

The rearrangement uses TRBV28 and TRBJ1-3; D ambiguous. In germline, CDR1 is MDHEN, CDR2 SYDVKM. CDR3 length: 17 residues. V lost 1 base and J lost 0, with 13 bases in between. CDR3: CASSLSAGFSSGNTIYF. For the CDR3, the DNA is TGTGCCAGCAGTTTATCCGCAGGTTTTAGCTCTGGAAACACCATATATTTT.

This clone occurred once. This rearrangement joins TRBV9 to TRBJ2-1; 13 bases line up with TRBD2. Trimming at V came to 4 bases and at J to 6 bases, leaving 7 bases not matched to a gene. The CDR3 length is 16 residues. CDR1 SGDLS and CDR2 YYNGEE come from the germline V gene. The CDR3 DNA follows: TGTGCCAGCAGCCTCCCACTAGCGGGAGGGGGCAATGAGCAGTTCTTC. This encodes CASSLPLAGGGNEQFF.

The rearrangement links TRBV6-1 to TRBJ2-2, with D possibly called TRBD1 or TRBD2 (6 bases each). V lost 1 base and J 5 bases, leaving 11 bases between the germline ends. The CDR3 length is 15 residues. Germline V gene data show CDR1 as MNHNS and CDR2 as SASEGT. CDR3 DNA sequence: TGTGCCAGCAGTGAAGGAGGGGGAGGTACCGGGGAGCTGTTTTTT. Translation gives CASSEGGGGTGELFF.

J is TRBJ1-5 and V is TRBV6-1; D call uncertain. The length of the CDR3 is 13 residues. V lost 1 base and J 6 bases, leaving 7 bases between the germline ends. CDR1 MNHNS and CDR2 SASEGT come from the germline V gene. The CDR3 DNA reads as TGTGCCAGCAGTGAAGGGGGTATTCAGCCCCAGCATTTT. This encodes CASSEGGIQPQHF.

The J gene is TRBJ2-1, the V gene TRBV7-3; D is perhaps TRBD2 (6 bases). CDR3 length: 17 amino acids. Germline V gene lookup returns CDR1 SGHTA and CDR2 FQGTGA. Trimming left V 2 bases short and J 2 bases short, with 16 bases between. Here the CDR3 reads CASSLPRREGTYNEQFF. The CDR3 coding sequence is TGTGCCAGCAGCTTACCACGGCGGGAAGGGACCTACAATGAGCAGTTCTTC.

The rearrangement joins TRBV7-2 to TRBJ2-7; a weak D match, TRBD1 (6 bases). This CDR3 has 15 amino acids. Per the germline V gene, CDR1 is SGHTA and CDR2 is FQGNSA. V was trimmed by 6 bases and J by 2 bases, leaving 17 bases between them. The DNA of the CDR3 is TGTGCCAGCAGTGAGACCCCCGGACAGCCCTACGAGCAGTACTTC. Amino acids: CASSETPGQPYEQYF.

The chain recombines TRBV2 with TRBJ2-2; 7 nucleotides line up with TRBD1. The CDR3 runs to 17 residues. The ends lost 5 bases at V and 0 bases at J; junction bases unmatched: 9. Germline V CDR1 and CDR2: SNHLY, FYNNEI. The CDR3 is CASSSEPGGPNTGELFF. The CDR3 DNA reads TGTGCCAGCAGTTCTGAACCAGGGGGTCCGAACACCGGGGAGCTGTTTTTT.

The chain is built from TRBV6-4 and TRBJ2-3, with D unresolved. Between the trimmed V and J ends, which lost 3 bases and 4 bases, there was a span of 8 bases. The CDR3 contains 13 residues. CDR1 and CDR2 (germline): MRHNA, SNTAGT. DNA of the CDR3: TGTGCCAGCAGTGAAGAGGTGGCAGATACGCAGTATTTT. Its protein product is CASSEEVADTQYF.

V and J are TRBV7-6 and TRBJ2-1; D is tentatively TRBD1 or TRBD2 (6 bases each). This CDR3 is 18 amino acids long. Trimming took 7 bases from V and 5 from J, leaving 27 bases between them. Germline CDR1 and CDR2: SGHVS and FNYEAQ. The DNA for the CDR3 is TGTGCCAGCATCCGGGGGCCTGCAGACGGGGTTTCAGACAATGAGCAGTTCTTC. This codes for CASIRGPADGVSDNEQFF.

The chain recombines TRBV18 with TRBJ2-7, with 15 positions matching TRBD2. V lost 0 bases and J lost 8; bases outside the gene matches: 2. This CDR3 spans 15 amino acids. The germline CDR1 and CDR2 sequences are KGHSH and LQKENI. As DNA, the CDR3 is TGTGCCAGCTCACCACCTGGGACTAGCGGGAGGAAGCAGTACTTC. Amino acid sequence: CASSPPGTSGRKQYF. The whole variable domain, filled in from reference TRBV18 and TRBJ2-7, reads NAGVMQNPRHLVRRRGQEARLRCSPMKGHSHVYWYRQLPEEGLKFMVYLQKENIIDESGMPKERFSAEFPKEGPSILRIQQVVRGDSAAYFCASSPPGTSGRKQYFGPGTRLTVT.

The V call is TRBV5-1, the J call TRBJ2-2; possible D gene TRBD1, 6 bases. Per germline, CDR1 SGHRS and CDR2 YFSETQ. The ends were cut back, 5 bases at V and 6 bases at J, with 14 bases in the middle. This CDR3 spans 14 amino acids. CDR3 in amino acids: CASRAQGVPGELFF. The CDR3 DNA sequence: TGCGCCAGCAGAGCACAGGGCGTGCCCGGGGAGCTGTTTTTT.

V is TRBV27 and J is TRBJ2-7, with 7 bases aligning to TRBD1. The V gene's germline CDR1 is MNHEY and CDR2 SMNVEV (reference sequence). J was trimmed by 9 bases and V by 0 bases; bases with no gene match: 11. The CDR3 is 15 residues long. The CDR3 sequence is CASSLSPSGGIGQYF. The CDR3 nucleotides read TGTGCCAGCAGTTTATCTCCTTCAGGGGGTATAGGGCAGTACTTC.

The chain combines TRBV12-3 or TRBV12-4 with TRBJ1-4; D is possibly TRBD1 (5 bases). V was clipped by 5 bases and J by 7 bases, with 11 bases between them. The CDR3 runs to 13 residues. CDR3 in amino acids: CASSAGTGEKLFF. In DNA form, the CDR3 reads TGTGCCAGCAGTGCTGGGACCGGTGAAAAACTGTTTTTT.

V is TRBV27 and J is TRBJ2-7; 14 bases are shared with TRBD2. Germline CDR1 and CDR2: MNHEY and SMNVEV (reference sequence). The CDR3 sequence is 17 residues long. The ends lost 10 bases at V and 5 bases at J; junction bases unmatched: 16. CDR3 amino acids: CATRVGPGLAGEDEQYF. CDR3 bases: TGTGCCACTCGAGTGGGTCCGGGACTAGCGGGAGAAGACGAGCAGTACTTC.

This chain's CDR3 is CASSMLDRDQPQHF. CDR3 nucleotides: TGTGCCAGTAGTATGTTGGATCGCGATCAGCCCCAGCATTTT. The V call is TRBV19, the J call TRBJ1-5; D is unclear. The germline V gene encodes CDR1 LNHDA and CDR2 SQIVND (reference sequence). The germline V and J ends were trimmed by 3 bases and 5 bases, with 11 bases remaining between them. This CDR3 has 14 residues.

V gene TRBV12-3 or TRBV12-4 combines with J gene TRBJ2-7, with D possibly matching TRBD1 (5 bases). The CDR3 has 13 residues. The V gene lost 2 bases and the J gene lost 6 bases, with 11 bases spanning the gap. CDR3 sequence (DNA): TGTGCCAGCAGTTTACGGCTAGACAGCGAGCAGTACTTC. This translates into CASSLRLDSEQYF.

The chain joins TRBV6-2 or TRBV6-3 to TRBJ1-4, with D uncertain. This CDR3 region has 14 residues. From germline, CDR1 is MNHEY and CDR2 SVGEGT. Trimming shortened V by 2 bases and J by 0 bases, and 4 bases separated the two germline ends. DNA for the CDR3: TGTGCCAGCAGTTACACAACAACTAATGAAAAACTGTTTTTT. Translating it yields CASSYTTTNEKLFF.

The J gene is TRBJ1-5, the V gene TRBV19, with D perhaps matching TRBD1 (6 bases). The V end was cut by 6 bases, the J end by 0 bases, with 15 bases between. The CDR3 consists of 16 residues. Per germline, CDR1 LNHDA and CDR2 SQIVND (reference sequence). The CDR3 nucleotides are TGTGCCAGTAGCTCCAGACAGGACTATAGCAATCAGCCCCAGCATTTT. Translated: CASSSRQDYSNQPQHF.